This T cell receptor beta chain is drawn from a study of identifying expanded T cells in peripheral blood. During the collection period, no donor immune events like infections were recorded. Points from the study as a whole: Clone count variance between roughly 2-week samples rose with total template count.

Method: immunoSEQ multiplex PCR; TCRdb's copy keeps in-frame clones and lacks some. There are approximately 130,000 clones in the sample; over 65% occur only once, and 3.3% lies in the top ten. Remarks on this clone: Its antigen remains unidentified.

Germline V gives CDR1 SGHRS, CDR2 YFSETQ. This CDR3 has 16 amino acids. V was trimmed by 4 bases and J by 2 bases, leaving 13 bases between them. The sequenced sample consisted of blood. This receptor was taken from a person aged 18 to 75 in good health. The chain links TRBV5-1 to TRBJ2-6; a weak D match, TRBD2 (6 bases). The CDR3, as DNA: TGCGCCAGCAGCCCACTCGGAGGGGCTGGGGCCAACGTCCTGACTTTC. It is translated as CASSPLGGAGANVLTF.